What follows are 4 T cell receptor beta chains derived from one specimen sequenced in a study of cytomegalovirus exposure and HLA in healthy donors. Primers included in the PCR were 60 Vbeta and 13 Jbeta primers. The protocol was immunoSEQ multiplex PCR, while the TCRdb copy is restricted to in-frame clones and leaves out a portion. The sample has about 170,000 clones, around 68% seen once. Sequenced material: PBMCs. Source of these receptors: a girl aged 10 to 17 in good health and CMV-seronegative.

Comment on this clone: Mismatch with germline at one junction end may stem from a read error. This chain links TRBV29-1 with TRBJ1-2, with 7 bases lining up with TRBD1. Looked up from germline, CDR1 is SQVTM and CDR2 is ANQGSEA. The CDR3 contains 16 residues. CDR3 sequence reads: CSARGSGPGINYGYNF. In DNA, the CDR3 is TGCAGCGCCAGGGGGTCAGGGCCGGGGATCAACTATGGCTACAACTTC.

The chain uses TRBV10-3 and TRBJ2-7, with TRBD2 matching over 14 bases. V lost 6 bases, J lost 3 bases, and 4 bases stayed unmatched. The CDR3 runs 15 residues. Germline-derived CDR1 and CDR2 are ENHRY and SYGVKD. CDR3 protein: CAIRGLAGGYYEQYF. CDR3 in DNA: TGTGCCATCAGAGGACTAGCGGGGGGTTACTACGAGCAGTACTTC.

The genes are TRBV19 and TRBJ1-1; D remains unclear. Deletions cut 6 bases from V and 2 bases from J, with 4 bases between. Germline V CDR1 and CDR2: LNHDA, SQIVND (reference sequence). This CDR3 contains 11 residues. In nucleotides, the CDR3 is TGTGCCAGTAGGTATAACACTGAAGCTTTCTTT. Amino acid sequence: CASRYNTEAFF.

The genes are TRBV5-6 and TRBJ2-7, with 9 bases lining up with TRBD1. This CDR3 has 14 amino acids. V gave up 3 bases and J gave up 3 bases; unmatched junction bases: 4. Germline lookup yields CDR1 SGHDT and CDR2 YYEEEE. This CDR3 reads CASSWGQGDYEQYF. CDR3 bases: TGTGCCAGCAGCTGGGGACAGGGAGACTACGAGCAGTACTTC. Combining the CDR3 with reference TRBV5-6 and TRBJ2-7 gives the whole variable domain DAGVTQSPTHLIKTRGQQVTLRCSPKSGHDTVSWYQQALGQGPQFIFQYYEEEERQRGNFPDRFSGHQFPNYSSELNVNALLLGDSALYLCASSWGQGDYEQYFGPGTRLTVT.